This T cell receptor (beta chain) was captured by sequencing in a study of T-cell reconstitution after alpha-beta-depleted transplantation in children. Points from the study as a whole: Counts and diversity of T cells one year after transplant came mostly from newly produced T cells. Approximately two months post-transplant, alpha-beta T cells reportedly originated from several hundred expanded graft clones.

The library targeted TCRbeta and was prepared with unique molecular identifiers. TCRdb re-called the PCR reads with MiXCR, one entry per CDR3 protein. The sample yields 330,000 or so distinct CDR3 sequences, roughly 8.2% seen once. Trimming removed 5 bases from V and 4 bases from J, with 17 bases in between. CDR1 SSHAT and CDR2 FNYEAQ come from the germline V gene (reference sequence). The CDR3 runs 16 residues. This clonotype came up many times. Antigen unknown. This rearrangement joins TRBV7-7 to TRBJ2-2; perhaps TRBD1 as D (6 bases). The clonotype comes from a female patient aged 2 to 10 who had a stem cell transplant for Fanconi anemia, so the T cells may come from the graft donor. Sequences were derived from peripheral blood, sampled 360 days after TCRalphabeta/CD19-depleted stem cell transplant. DNA of the CDR3: TGTGCCAGCAGCCTCCACGTTGGGGGCAGCACCGGGGAGCTGTTTTTT. Its protein product is CASSLHVGGSTGELFF.